The 14 T cell receptor beta chains below come from one sample, sequenced in a study of blood T cell repertoires in COVID-19. Profiling relied on immunoSEQ multiplex PCR, and the TCRdb table lists in-frame clones only, not all of them. The data hold approximately 160,000 clones, with around four fifths observed a single time. Sequencing was done on a sample of PBMCs or T cells enriched from blood (not recorded which). The receptors here all came from a woman between 45 and 60 years old who had recovered from COVID-19.

V usage is TRBV7-2 and J usage is TRBJ2-5; tentative D call: TRBD2 (7 bases). The CDR3 runs 16 residues. Deletions cut 3 bases from V and 7 bases from J, with 21 bases between. Per germline, CDR1 SGHTA and CDR2 FQGNSA. The CDR3 region has the DNA TGTGCCAGCAGCTTTAAAAGGGGGGGGGAATCCGGGACCCAGTACTTC. Translating gives CASSFKRGGESGTQYF.

The rearrangement uses TRBV28 and TRBJ2-1, with 10 bases aligning to TRBD2. The length of the CDR3 is 15 residues. Germline values: CDR1 MDHEN, CDR2 SYDVKM. V lost 7 bases and J lost 4; bases outside the gene matches: 7. The CDR3 protein is CASTLLAGDYNEQFF. The CDR3 nucleotides read TGTGCCAGCACCTTGCTAGCGGGAGATTACAATGAGCAGTTCTTC.

The V call is TRBV4-3, the J call TRBJ2-6, with D possibly matching TRBD2 (5 bases). CDR1 and CDR2 (germline): LGHNA, YSLEER. V was trimmed by 4 bases and J by 0 bases, leaving 13 bases between them. This CDR3 has 17 amino acids. The CDR3 protein is CASSLSEGGSGANVLTF. CDR3 DNA: TGCGCCAGCAGCCTATCAGAGGGTGGCTCTGGGGCCAACGTCCTGACTTTC.

This rearrangement joins TRBV4-1 to TRBJ1-4; TRBD1 agrees at 8 bases. CDR3 length: 14 amino acids. The trim removed 3 bases at V and 8 bases at J, leaving 5 bases unmatched. The germline gives CDR1 MGHRA, CDR2 YSYEKL. The CDR3 here is CASSQGTGLEKLFF. Written as DNA, the CDR3 is TGCGCCAGCAGCCAGGGGACAGGTCTGGAAAAACTGTTTTTT.

This chain joins TRBV5-1 and TRBJ2-1; 9 nucleotides align to TRBD2. V was clipped by 6 bases and J by 6 bases; unmatched bases: 7. The CDR3 totals 14 residues. CDR1 is SGHRS and CDR2 is YFSETQ in the germline V gene. The CDR3 sequence: CASKAGGQGNEQFF. The DNA of the CDR3 is TGCGCCAGCAAGGCGGGAGGGCAGGGCAATGAGCAGTTCTTC.

Comments on this clone: One end of the junction is discordant with germline, which a read error may explain. The rearrangement uses TRBV6-2 or TRBV6-3 and TRBJ1-3; 9 nucleotides match TRBD1. The CDR3 covers 15 residues. Germline CDR1 is MNHEY and CDR2 is SVGEGT. In nucleotides, the CDR3 is TGTGCCAGCAGTGACTCCGGGACAGGGCGAAACACCATATATTTT. The encoded protein is CASSDSGTGRNTIYF.

This clone was seen only a few times. The rearrangement joins TRBV28 to TRBJ1-4; D may be TRBD1 (5 bases). CDR3 length equals 14 residues. Germline-derived CDR1 and CDR2 are MDHEN and SYDVKM. The ends were cut back, 6 bases at V and 7 bases at J, with 15 bases in the middle. Here the CDR3 DNA reads TGTGCCAGCAGCTCTGGAGGGGCGGGTGAAAAACTGTTTTTT. Amino acids: CASSSGGAGEKLFF.

V gene TRBV6-6 combines with J gene TRBJ2-2; D remains ambiguous. Germline CDR1 reads MNHNY; CDR2 reads SVGAGI (reference sequence). The CDR3 covers 14 residues. Trimming cost V 7 bases and J 0 bases, with 9 bases left between them. The CDR3 spells CASTTPANTGELFF. CDR3 nucleotide sequence: TGTGCCAGCACGACTCCCGCGAACACCGGGGAGCTGTTTTTT.

The chain couples TRBV9 to TRBJ1-2; a weak D match, TRBD1 (6 bases). Trimming pared 3 bases from V and 6 bases from J, leaving 9 bases between. This CDR3 region has 12 residues. Germline-derived CDR1 and CDR2 are SGDLS and YYNGEE. The DNA for the CDR3 is TGTGCCAGCAGCGCCCAGGGGAATGGCTACACCTTC. It encodes CASSAQGNGYTF.

J is TRBJ2-1 and V is TRBV5-1; D is uncertain. Germline assignment: CDR1 SGHRS and CDR2 YFSETQ. The CDR3 runs 17 residues. Trimming pared 4 bases from V and 4 bases from J, leaving 21 bases between. The DNA for the CDR3 is TGCGCCAGCAGCCCCCCTGTGGGCAGTATCAAGTACAATGAGCAGTTCTTC. Residues: CASSPPVGSIKYNEQFF.

The table lists this clone with a few counts. The rearrangement joins TRBV4-1 to TRBJ2-2; TRBD2 agrees at 9 bases. The V gene end was trimmed by 1 base and the J gene end by 4 bases; junction bases not matched to a gene: 4. Germline-derived CDR1 and CDR2 are MGHRA and YSYEKL. This CDR3 contains 16 residues. The CDR3 DNA follows: TGCGCCAGCAGCCAAGCGAGCGGGAGGAGCACCGGGGAGCTGTTTTTT. It is translated as CASSQASGRSTGELFF.

This clone has only a few counts. The J gene is TRBJ1-3, the V gene TRBV12-3 or TRBV12-4; 7 bases are shared with TRBD1. Trimming removed 6 bases from V and 7 bases from J; junction bases left unmatched: 6. The CDR3 contains 13 residues. The CDR3 region has the DNA TGTGCCAGCAGAAAGGACAGGTGGAACACCATATATTTT. Its translation: CASRKDRWNTIYF.

The rearrangement links TRBV5-1 to TRBJ2-3; 11 nucleotides line up with TRBD2. Looked up from germline, CDR1 is SGHRS and CDR2 is YFSETQ. V was clipped by 2 bases and J by 4 bases; unmatched bases: 6. This CDR3 has 16 amino acids. The CDR3 loop reads CASSFNPTSGADTQYF. In nucleotides, the CDR3 is TGCGCCAGCAGCTTCAACCCGACTAGCGGGGCAGATACGCAGTATTTT. The variable domain in full, with the rest retrieved from reference TRBV5-1 and TRBJ2-3, is KAGVTQTPRYLIKTRGQQVTLSCSPISGHRSVSWYQQTPGQGLQFLFEYFSETQRNKGNFPGRFSGRQFSNSRSEMNVSTLELGDSALYLCASSFNPTSGADTQYFGPGTRLTVL.

J is TRBJ1-5 and V is TRBV4-2, with D unresolved. Germline lookup yields CDR1 LGHNA and CDR2 YNFKEQ. The CDR3 extends over 15 amino acids. V was shortened by 0 bases and J by 5 bases, with 11 bases between the two germline ends. This CDR3 reads CASSQEVSGDQPQHF. CDR3 in DNA: TGTGCCAGCAGCCAAGAGGTGTCAGGCGATCAGCCCCAGCATTTT.